The T cell receptor (beta chain) under discussion was sequenced for a study of blood T cell repertoires in COVID-19. Study as a whole: From T cells, B-cell-depleted T cells, or PBMCs came the material, which was cDNA or gDNA.

Using immunoSEQ multiplex PCR, the repertoire was profiled, and TCRdb retains in-frame clones only, with some absent. The sample has 150,000 to 200,000 clones, around three quarters seen once. Clinical histories supplied by participants themselves formed the basis of cohort assignment. This CDR3 spans 15 amino acids. V lost 4 bases, J lost 4 bases, and 5 bases stayed unmatched. Germline V gene data show CDR1 as SGHKS and CDR2 as YYEKEE (reference sequence). The chain links TRBV5-5 to TRBJ1-2, with 12 positions matching TRBD1. Sequenced sample: PBMCs or T cells enriched from blood (not recorded which). The sequence came from a woman between 45 and 65 years old with acute COVID-19. The CDR3 sequence: CASSPGTGGIYGYTF. CDR3 DNA sequence: TGTGCCAGCAGCCCCGGGACAGGGGGCATCTATGGCTACACCTTC.